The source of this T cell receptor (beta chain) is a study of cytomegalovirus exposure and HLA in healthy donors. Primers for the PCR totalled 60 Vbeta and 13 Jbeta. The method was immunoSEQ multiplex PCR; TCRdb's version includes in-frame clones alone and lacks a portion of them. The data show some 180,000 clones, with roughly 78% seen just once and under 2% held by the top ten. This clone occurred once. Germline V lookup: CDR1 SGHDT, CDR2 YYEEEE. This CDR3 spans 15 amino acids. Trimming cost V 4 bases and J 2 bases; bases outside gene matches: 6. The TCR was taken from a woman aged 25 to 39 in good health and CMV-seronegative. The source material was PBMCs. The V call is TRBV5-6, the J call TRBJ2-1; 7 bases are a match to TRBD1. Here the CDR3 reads CASSPRQGAYNEQFF. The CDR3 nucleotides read TGTGCCAGCAGCCCTAGACAGGGAGCCTACAATGAGCAGTTCTTC.